Listed below are T cell receptor beta chains from one sample, sequenced in a study of T cells after yellow fever vaccination. One entry per CDR3 protein, called by TCRdb with MiXCR from the 5' RACE reads. Found here are about 170,000 distinct CDR3 sequences, approximately 9.9% of them singletons; the top ten hold 35% to 40%. Sequences were derived from CD8+ T cells sorted from PBMCs, sampled 15 days after the yellow fever booster vaccination. These receptors all stem from a man aged 18 to 29 who received the YFV17D yellow fever vaccine. Both conserved end residues are part of each CDR3. The order of the fields is V gene, D gene, clone size, J gene, CDR3 protein, CDR3 DNA. D genes are given only for firm matches. Some rows have no size entry. The others give once, few or many, or a class for an expanded clone.

TRBV7-9	-	-	TRBJ2-5	CASSLNLPPETQYF	TGTGCCAGCAGCTTAAACCTCCCCCCAGAGACCCAGTACTTC
TRBV7-9	-	-	TRBJ1-5	CASSLGGKPQHF	TGTGCCAGCAGCTTAGGGGGGAAGCCCCAGCATTTT
TRBV12-3/TRBV12-4	-	few	TRBJ2-1	CASSYGGREQFF	TGTGCCAGCAGTTACGGGGGACGTGAGCAGTTCTTC
TRBV9	TRBD2	-	TRBJ2-3	CASSWAIAGATDTQYF	TGTGCCAGCAGCTGGGCGATAGCGGGGGCCACAGATACGCAGTATTTT
TRBV7-2	-	few	TRBJ1-6	CASSTRGNSPLHF	TGTGCCAGCAGCACCAGGGGTAATTCACCCCTCCACTTT
TRBV5-1	-	few	TRBJ1-1	CASSYPGRMNTEAFF	TGCGCCAGCAGCTATCCGGGTCGCATGAACACTGAAGCTTTCTTT
TRBV20-1	-	-	TRBJ2-1	CSSQGAGVWNEQFF	TGCAGCTCCCAGGGGGCGGGGGTTTGGAATGAGCAGTTCTTC
TRBV4-1	TRBD1	-	TRBJ2-2	CASRRTGGTGELFF	TGCGCCAGCAGACGGACAGGGGGGACCGGGGAGCTGTTTTTT
TRBV7-9	-	-	TRBJ1-2	CASSFGGPLYGYTF	TGTGCCAGCAGCTTCGGGGGCCCACTCTATGGCTACACCTTC
TRBV11-2	-	many	TRBJ2-5	CASSPRTTQETQYF	TGTGCCAGCAGCCCCCGGACTACCCAAGAAACCCAGTACTTC
TRBV11-2	-	few	TRBJ2-2	CASSLGGRDTGELFF	TGTGCCAGCAGCTTGGGGGGCAGGGACACCGGGGAGCTGTTTTTT
TRBV12-5	TRBD1	-	TRBJ1-2	CASGWTGVDGYTF	TGTGCTAGTGGTTGGACAGGGGTAGACGGCTACACCTTC
TRBV5-1	-	many	TRBJ2-1	CASSPEWGTSYNEQFF	TGCGCCAGCAGCCCCGAGTGGGGGACCAGCTACAATGAGCAGTTCTTC
TRBV5-1	-	few	TRBJ2-7	CASSPRRPASSGGHEQYF	TGCGCCAGCAGCCCCCGGCGCCCTGCAAGCTCTGGAGGGCACGAGCAGTACTTC
TRBV5-1	TRBD1	few	TRBJ1-2	CASSSSRDSRTPGYTF	TGCGCCAGCAGCTCGTCCCGGGACAGTCGGACCCCTGGCTACACCTTC
TRBV3-1	-	few	TRBJ2-3	CASSQGWQGDDTQYF	TGTGCCAGCAGCCAAGGTTGGCAGGGTGACGATACGCAGTATTTT
TRBV6-5	-	-	TRBJ1-5	CASSYSKGGGQPQHF	TGTGCCAGCAGTTACTCGAAGGGTGGGGGTCAGCCCCAGCATTTT
TRBV7-9	-	-	TRBJ1-1	CASSEIGEGTEAFF	TGTGCCAGCAGCGAAATCGGGGAGGGGACTGAAGCTTTCTTT
TRBV7-8	-	few	TRBJ2-7	CASSSSGSSYEQYF	TGTGCCAGCAGCTCGTCAGGCAGCTCCTACGAGCAGTACTTC
TRBV4-2	-	-	TRBJ2-5	CASSLDRDMPYQETQYF	TGTGCCAGCAGCTTAGACCGGGACATGCCGTACCAAGAGACCCAGTACTTC
TRBV6-5	-	-	TRBJ1-6	CASSSGKRGWAPLHF	TGTGCCAGCAGTTCCGGCAAGAGGGGTTGGGCACCCCTCCACTTT
TRBV5-4	-	many	TRBJ2-2	CASSAGVATGELFF	TGTGCCAGCAGCGCAGGGGTGGCCACCGGGGAGCTGTTTTTT
TRBV5-1	TRBD2	few	TRBJ2-5	CASSLELAGGPETQYF	TGCGCCAGCAGCTTGGAGCTAGCGGGGGGGCCCGAGACCCAGTACTTC
TRBV7-9	-	few	TRBJ1-2	CASSLVGRNYGYTF	TGTGCCAGCAGCTTAGTAGGCAGGAACTATGGCTACACCTTC
TRBV4-3	-	-	TRBJ1-6	CASSQGTDYNSPLHF	TGCGCCAGCAGCCAAGGGACAGATTATAATTCACCCCTCCACTTT
TRBV21-1	-	many	TRBJ2-5	CASSATLGVEETQYF	TGTGCCAGCAGCGCGACCCTGGGAGTGGAGGAGACCCAGTACTTC
TRBV25-1	-	many	TRBJ2-1	CASSEGYNEQFF	TGTGCCAGCAGTGAAGGATACAATGAGCAGTTCTTC
TRBV10-2	TRBD2	-	TRBJ2-3	CASREWRGADTQYF	TGCGCTTCCCGGGAGTGGCGGGGGGCAGATACGCAGTATTTT
TRBV7-2	TRBD1	few	TRBJ2-7	CASSLADWGQSYEQYF	TGTGCCAGCAGCTTAGCTGACTGGGGACAGAGCTACGAGCAGTACTTC
TRBV16	-	few	TRBJ2-1	CASSQWGTFDNEQFF	TGTGCCAGCAGCCAATGGGGGACTTTCGACAATGAGCAGTTCTTC
TRBV6-1	-	many	TRBJ1-5	CASRGAEDTDQPQHF	TGTGCCAGCAGAGGAGCGGAGGACACCGATCAGCCCCAGCATTTT
TRBV7-2	-	once	TRBJ1-2	CASSLGGWGLANYGYTF	TGTGCCAGCAGCTTAGGAGGCTGGGGCCTAGCTAACTATGGCTACACCTTC
TRBV11-2	TRBD1	many	TRBJ1-1	CASSSYRGLEDTEAFF	TGTGCCAGCAGCTCCTACAGGGGGCTCGAGGACACTGAAGCTTTCTTT
TRBV6-5	-	-	TRBJ2-4	CASRRRHGEAKNIQYF	TGTGCCAGCAGACGACGACACGGGGAGGCCAAAAACATTCAGTACTTC
TRBV7-3	-	many	TRBJ1-6	CASSPEEGLPLHF	TGTGCCAGCAGCCCCGAGGAGGGCCTCCCCCTCCACTTT
TRBV7-8	-	-	TRBJ1-2	CASSLIRTSGYTF	TGTGCCAGCAGTTTAATAAGGACATCGGGCTACACCTTC
TRBV6-5	-	few	TRBJ1-2	CASSSTDYGYTF	TGTGCCAGCAGTTCGACGGACTATGGCTACACCTTC
TRBV4-1	TRBD1	-	TRBJ1-2	CASSQTGTGVDGYTF	TGCGCCAGCAGCCAAACCGGGACAGGGGTCGATGGCTACACCTTC
TRBV28	TRBD1	-	TRBJ2-2	CASSQPDRGANTGELFF	TGTGCCAGCAGCCAGCCAGACAGGGGGGCGAACACCGGGGAGCTGTTTTTT
TRBV4-1	-	-	TRBJ1-1	CASSQGETPTEAFF	TGCGCCAGCAGCCAAGGCGAAACCCCAACTGAAGCTTTCTTT
TRBV4-1	TRBD1	-	TRBJ1-1	CASSQEGQGKEAFF	TGCGCCAGCAGCCAAGAGGGACAGGGGAAAGAAGCTTTCTTT
TRBV6-1	-	many	TRBJ2-7	CASSGLWTELVYEQYF	TGTGCCAGCAGTGGCCTTTGGACAGAGCTTGTCTACGAGCAGTACTTC
TRBV11-2	-	-	TRBJ1-1	CASSTRPPEAFF	TGTGCCAGCAGCACTCGACCGCCTGAAGCTTTCTTT
TRBV7-6	-	few	TRBJ2-7	CASSPDGTGSSYEQYF	TGTGCCAGCAGCCCGGATGGGACTGGGAGCTCCTACGAGCAGTACTTC
TRBV15	-	-	TRBJ1-1	CATSRDGPANGAFF	TGTGCCACCAGCAGAGACGGGCCCGCGAACGGAGCTTTCTTT
TRBV6-1	-	-	TRBJ2-1	CASSVPGNEQFF	TGTGCCAGCAGTGTACCGGGGAATGAGCAGTTCTTC
TRBV6-4	TRBD2	few	TRBJ2-1	CASSEMAGGPNEQFF	TGTGCCAGCAGTGAAATGGCGGGGGGGCCGAATGAGCAGTTCTTC